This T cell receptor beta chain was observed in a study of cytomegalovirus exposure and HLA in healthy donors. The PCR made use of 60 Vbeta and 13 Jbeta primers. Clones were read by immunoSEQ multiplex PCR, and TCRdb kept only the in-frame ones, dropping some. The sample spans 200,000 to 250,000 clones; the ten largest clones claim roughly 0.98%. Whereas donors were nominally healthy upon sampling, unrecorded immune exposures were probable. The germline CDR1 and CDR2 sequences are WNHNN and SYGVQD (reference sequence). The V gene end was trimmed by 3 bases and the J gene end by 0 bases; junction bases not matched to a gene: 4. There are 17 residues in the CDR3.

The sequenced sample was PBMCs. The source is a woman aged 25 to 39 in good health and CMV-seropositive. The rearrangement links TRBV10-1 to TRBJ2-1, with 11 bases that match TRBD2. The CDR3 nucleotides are TGCGCCAGCAGTGAAGCGACTAGCGGGGCCTCCTACAATGAGCAGTTCTTC. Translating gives CASSEATSGASYNEQFF.